This passage covers 17 T cell receptor beta chains from one sample sequenced in a study of cytomegalovirus exposure and HLA in healthy donors. With 60 Vbeta and 13 Jbeta primers, the PCR was carried out. Assay used: immunoSEQ multiplex PCR; TCRdb lists only in-frame clones, some missing. The top ten clones hold 25% of a sample with some 65,000 clones, less than 75% of them seen once. The sample comprised PBMCs. The source of these receptors is a man over 45 in good health and CMV-seropositive.

V and J are TRBV7-9 and TRBJ2-5, with TRBD2 matching 9 bases. Trimming removed 4 bases from V and 4 bases from J; junction bases left unmatched: 7. Germline V gives CDR1 SEHNR, CDR2 FQNEAQ (reference sequence). The CDR3 extends over 15 amino acids. The CDR3 sequence is CASSYDSGSLETQYF. The CDR3 bases are TGTGCCAGCAGCTACGATAGCGGGAGTCTAGAGACCCAGTACTTC.

The genes are TRBV11-2 and TRBJ1-1; D remains ambiguous. This CDR3 region has 11 residues. From germline, CDR1 is SGHAT and CDR2 FQNNGV. The V end lost 7 bases, the J end lost 7 bases, and 10 bases lay between the germline ends. Here the CDR3 reads CASTIGNEAFF. DNA for the CDR3: TGTGCCAGCACAATCGGGAATGAAGCTTTCTTT.

This clone was detected only a few times. CDR3 sequence: CASSLRSGGLSTDTQYF. DNA for the CDR3: TGCGCCAGCAGCTTGCGTAGCGGGGGGCTTAGCACAGATACGCAGTATTTT. V gene TRBV5-1 combines with J gene TRBJ2-3, with TRBD2 identical over 10 bases. In germline, CDR1 is SGHRS, CDR2 YFSETQ. V lost 1 base, J lost 0 bases, and 5 bases stayed unmatched. The CDR3 length is 17 residues.

This sequence joins TRBV9 and TRBJ1-1, with 9 nucleotides matching TRBD1. Germline assignment: CDR1 SGDLS and CDR2 YYNGEE. The length of the CDR3 is 15 residues. J was trimmed by 3 bases and V by 0 bases; bases with no gene match: 3. CDR3 in DNA: TGTGCCAGCAGCGTAGTCGGACAGGGGTACACTGAAGCTTTCTTT. Translating it yields CASSVVGQGYTEAFF.

The V gene is TRBV6-5, the J gene TRBJ2-7; 8 bases are shared with TRBD2. V was clipped by 0 bases and J by 6 bases; unmatched bases: 4. Germline CDR1 reads MNHEY; CDR2 reads SVGAGI. The CDR3 loop spans 14 amino acids. The CDR3 reads CASSYSAGGREQYF. CDR3 coding DNA: TGTGCCAGCAGTTACTCGGCGGGGGGCCGCGAGCAGTACTTC.

This rearrangement joins TRBV19 to TRBJ2-7; 8 nucleotides line up with TRBD2. The CDR3 extends over 14 amino acids. J gave up 1 base and V 6 bases, and 5 bases lay outside the gene matches. Germline V CDR1 and CDR2: LNHDA, SQIVND (reference sequence). CDR3 protein: CASSPGLGSYEQYF. The CDR3, as DNA: TGTGCCAGTAGCCCGGGACTAGGTTCCTACGAGCAGTACTTC.

This rearrangement joins TRBV28 to TRBJ1-2; the D is unclear. Looked up from germline, CDR1 is MDHEN and CDR2 is SYDVKM. The CDR3 spans 13 residues. Trimming pared 5 bases from V and 5 bases from J, leaving 12 bases between. The CDR3 sequence: CASSPDFLYGYTF. As DNA, the CDR3 is TGTGCCAGCAGTCCGGACTTCCTTTATGGCTACACCTTC.

The table lists this clone with a few counts. A far more abundant clone sits one base away, making this likely a read error. This chain uses TRBV5-1 with TRBJ1-4, with 9 bases fitting TRBD1. CDR3 length: 15 residues. The germline CDR1 and CDR2 sequences are SGHRS and YFSETQ. With V trimmed by 6 bases and J by 5 bases, 8 bases remained unmatched. The CDR3 spells CASIFSGQGNEKLFF. CDR3 sequence (DNA): TGCGCCAGCATCTTCTCGGGACAGGGAAATGAAAAACTGTTTTTT.

This chain links TRBV11-2 with TRBJ2-3; 8 nucleotides match TRBD1. CDR1 is SGHAT, CDR2 FQNNGV, per germline. After removal of 2 bases from V and 14 bases from J, the junction contained 15 bases not matched to a gene. The CDR3 runs to 15 residues. CDR3 sequence: CASSLSQLGQGMSYF. DNA of the CDR3: TGTGCCAGCAGCTTAAGCCAGCTTGGACAGGGAATGTCGTATTTT.

CDR3 region: CASSDPGRTATLNTEAFF. CDR3 bases: TGTGCCAGCAGTGACCCGGGCCGGACAGCGACATTGAACACTGAAGCTTTCTTT. The chain is built from TRBV2 and TRBJ1-1; D perhaps matches TRBD1 (6 bases). Trimming pared 3 bases from V and 0 bases from J, leaving 20 bases between. CDR1 is SNHLY and CDR2 is FYNNEI in the germline V gene. This CDR3 contains 18 residues.

The chain joins TRBV29-1 to TRBJ1-5; no reliable D call. CDR3 length: 14 residues. Trimming took off 5 bases at V and 0 bases at J, with 11 bases between the two ends. Germline V lookup: CDR1 SQVTM, CDR2 ANQGSEA. CDR3: CSVWVGDSNQPQHF. DNA of the CDR3: TGCAGCGTTTGGGTCGGGGATAGCAATCAGCCCCAGCATTTT.

The chain is built from TRBV5-6 and TRBJ2-7, with TRBD2 as a possible D gene (6 bases). With 3 bases removed from V and 7 bases from J, the gap between germline ends came to 14 bases. The CDR3 covers 13 residues. From germline, CDR1 is SGHDT and CDR2 YYEEEE. The CDR3 here is CASSSGTPGEQYF. The CDR3 DNA reads TGTGCCAGCAGCTCCGGGACTCCTGGGGAGCAGTACTTC.

The rearrangement uses TRBV6-4 and TRBJ2-3; 10 bases are shared with TRBD2. This CDR3 region has 17 residues. Per the germline V gene, CDR1 is MRHNA and CDR2 is SNTAGT. With 2 bases clipped from V and 3 bases from J, the junction kept 8 bases outside the gene matches. The CDR3 spells CASSDGPSSGGTDTQYF. The CDR3 nucleotides read TGTGCCAGCAGTGACGGCCCATCTAGCGGGGGAACAGATACGCAGTATTTT.

The V and J genes are TRBV5-1 and TRBJ2-7, with 9 bases that match TRBD1. The CDR3 has 12 amino acids. J gave up 4 bases and V 7 bases, and 3 bases lay outside the gene matches. CDR1 and CDR2 from the germline V gene are SGHRS and YFSETQ. The CDR3 coding sequence is TGCGCCAGCCGGGACAGGGCTTACGAGCAGTACTTC. Protein: CASRDRAYEQYF.

The rearrangement uses TRBV19 and TRBJ1-2; D is unclear. Trimming took off 2 bases at V and 3 bases at J, with 10 bases between the two ends. This CDR3 has 14 residues. Per the germline V gene, CDR1 is LNHDA and CDR2 is SQIVND (reference sequence). The CDR3 DNA follows: TGTGCCAGTAGTATAACGAGCGGGGACTATGGCTACACCTTC. Residues: CASSITSGDYGYTF.

The chain links TRBV6-5 to TRBJ1-1; TRBD1 might be the D (5 bases). V lost 6 bases and J lost 3, with 14 bases in between. CDR1 and CDR2 (germline): MNHEY, SVGAGI. The CDR3 spans 14 residues. The CDR3 is CASRRRAGDTEAFF. The CDR3 DNA is TGTGCCAGCAGACGCAGGGCGGGGGACACTGAAGCTTTCTTT.

The rearrangement links TRBV9 to TRBJ1-3; possible D gene TRBD1, 6 bases. The CDR3 runs 16 residues. With 0 bases removed from V and 1 base from J, the gap between germline ends came to 11 bases. Germline V gene data show CDR1 as SGDLS and CDR2 as YYNGEE. CDR3 bases: TGTGCCAGCAGCGTAGCTCAGGGGAAGTCTGGAAACACCATATATTTT. Protein product: CASSVAQGKSGNTIYF.